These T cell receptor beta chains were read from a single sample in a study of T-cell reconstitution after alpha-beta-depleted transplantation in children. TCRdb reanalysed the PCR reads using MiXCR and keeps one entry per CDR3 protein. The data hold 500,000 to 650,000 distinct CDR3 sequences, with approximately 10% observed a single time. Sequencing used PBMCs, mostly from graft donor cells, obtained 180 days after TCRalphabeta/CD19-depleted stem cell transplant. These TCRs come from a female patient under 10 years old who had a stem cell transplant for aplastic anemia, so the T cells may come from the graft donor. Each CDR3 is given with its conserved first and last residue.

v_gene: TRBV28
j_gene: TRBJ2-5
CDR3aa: CASSPTRTSGRQETQYF

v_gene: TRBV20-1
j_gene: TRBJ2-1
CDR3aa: CSAPRLAGANEQFF

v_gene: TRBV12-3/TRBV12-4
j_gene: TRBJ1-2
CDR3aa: CASSLIDRVGGYTF

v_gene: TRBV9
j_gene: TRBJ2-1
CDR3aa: CASSATTGNNEQFF

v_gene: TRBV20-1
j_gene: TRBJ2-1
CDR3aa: CSASPFLAASYNEQFF

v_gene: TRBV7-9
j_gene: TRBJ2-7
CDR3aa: CASSPPSGYEQYF

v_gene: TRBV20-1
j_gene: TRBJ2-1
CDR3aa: CSARGGSGDEQFF

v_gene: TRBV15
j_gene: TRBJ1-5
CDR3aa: CATSSRGFEPQHF

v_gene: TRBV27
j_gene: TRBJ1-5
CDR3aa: CASSTIPGRTSQPQHF

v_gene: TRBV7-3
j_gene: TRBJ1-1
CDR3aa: CASSLGGQKEEAFF

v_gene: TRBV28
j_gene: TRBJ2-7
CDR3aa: CASSLGLAGGFEQYF

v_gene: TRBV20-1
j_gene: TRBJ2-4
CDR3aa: CSAWTGGADIQYF

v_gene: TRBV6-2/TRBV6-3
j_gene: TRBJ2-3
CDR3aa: CASSSSGKRQGLADTQYF

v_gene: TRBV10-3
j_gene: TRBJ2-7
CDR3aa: CAISDRAYEQYF

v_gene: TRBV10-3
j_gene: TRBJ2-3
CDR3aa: CAISESNGGAFTDTQYF

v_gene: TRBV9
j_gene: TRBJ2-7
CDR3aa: CASSVGSSAGGEQYF

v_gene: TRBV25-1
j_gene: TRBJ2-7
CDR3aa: CASSVWGYEQYF

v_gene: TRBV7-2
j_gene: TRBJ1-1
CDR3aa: CASSQGQMNTEAFF

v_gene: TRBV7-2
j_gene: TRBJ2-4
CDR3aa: CASSLVGSANIQYF

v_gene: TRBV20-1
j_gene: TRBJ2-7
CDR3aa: CSAGFQARSKQYF

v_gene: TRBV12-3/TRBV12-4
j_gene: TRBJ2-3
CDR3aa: CASTSPTGGPGDTQYF

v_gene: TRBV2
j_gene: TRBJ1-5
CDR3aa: CASSEAPGPSQPQHF

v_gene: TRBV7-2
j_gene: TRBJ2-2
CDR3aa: CASRDSPNGELFF

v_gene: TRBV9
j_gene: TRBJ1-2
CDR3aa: CASGLGLIGYTFGYTF

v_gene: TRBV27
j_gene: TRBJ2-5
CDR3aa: CASSLWGGGETQYF